The 32 T cell receptor beta chains reported below all come from one sample, sequenced in a study of early T cells in non-severe SARS-CoV-2 infection. TCRdb processed the 5' RACE reads anew with MiXCR; each CDR3 protein has one entry. The table records some 40,000 distinct CDR3 sequences, 4.7% of them present only once. Sequencing was done on a sample of whole blood. The receptors derive from an adult who was a healthcare worker with PCR-confirmed SARS-CoV-2 infection or an uninfected control (not recorded which).

This clonotype was detected a few times. The chain uses TRBV28 and TRBJ1-5; D is uncertain. Germline values: CDR1 MDHEN, CDR2 SYDVKM. V was shortened by 4 bases and J by 5 bases, with 3 bases between the two germline ends. The CDR3 loop spans 11 amino acids. The CDR3 is CASSSDQPQHF. The CDR3 bases are TGTGCCAGCAGTTCCGATCAGCCCCAGCATTTT.

This clonotype was counted many times. This rearrangement joins TRBV20-1 to TRBJ1-6, with 9 bases lining up with TRBD1. Germline V gene sequence: CDR1 DFQATT, CDR2 SNEGSKA (reference sequence). V was pared by 0 bases and J by 8 bases, with 8 bases of the junction left unmatched. CDR3 length equals 16 residues. This CDR3 reads CSARDLGQGNDSPLHF. For the CDR3, the DNA is TGCAGTGCTAGAGATCTCGGACAGGGGAATGATTCACCCCTCCACTTT.

CDR3 nucleotides: TGTGCCAGCAGTTTAACTGGGGGAGGGGCAGAGACCCAGTACTTC. Its translation: CASSLTGGGAETQYF. The V gene is TRBV12-3 or TRBV12-4, the J gene TRBJ2-5, with 7 nucleotides matching TRBD2. After removal of 2 bases from V and 4 bases from J, the junction contained 7 bases not matched to a gene. The CDR3 sequence is 15 residues long.

This clonotype was found many times. The chain combines TRBV11-2 with TRBJ2-2, with TRBD2 identical over 9 bases. Germline values: CDR1 SGHAT, CDR2 FQNNGV. Unmatched junction bases numbered 11, after V lost 7 bases and J lost 2 bases. The CDR3 consists of 17 residues. CDR3 nucleotides: TGTGCCAGCAAGCCCGTCCTAGCGGGACATAACACCGGGGAGCTGTTTTTT. The encoded protein is CASKPVLAGHNTGELFF.

There are many counts of this clonotype. This CDR3 reads CASSFGDRGTGELFF. CDR3 bases: TGTGCCAGCAGCTTCGGAGACAGGGGCACCGGGGAGCTGTTTTTT. The V call is TRBV5-5, the J call TRBJ2-2, with 8 bases that match TRBD1. The CDR3 is made up of 15 amino acids. Trimming cost V 2 bases and J 4 bases; bases outside gene matches: 4. Per germline, CDR1 SGHKS and CDR2 YYEKEE (reference sequence).

This clonotype has at least ten counts. This chain joins TRBV20-1 and TRBJ2-2, with D possibly matching TRBD2 (6 bases). This CDR3 has 15 amino acids. CDR1 and CDR2 from the germline V gene are DFQATT and SNEGSKA (reference sequence). Trimming took 3 bases from V and 4 from J, leaving 15 bases between them. CDR3 nucleotide sequence: TGCAGTGCTAGTTCTGGGGCGCGGGGCACCGGGGAGCTGTTTTTT. Translated: CSASSGARGTGELFF.

This clonotype was counted many times. This chain links TRBV19 with TRBJ2-1; D not resolved. The germline V gene has CDR1 LNHDA and CDR2 SQIVND (reference sequence). The CDR3 covers 14 residues. The V end lost 8 bases, the J end lost 5 bases, and 16 bases lay between the germline ends. The CDR3 sequence: CASRALNGHNEQFF. DNA for the CDR3: TGTGCCAGTCGGGCACTGAACGGCCACAATGAGCAGTTCTTC.

This clonotype was counted at least ten times. The V and J genes are TRBV7-6 and TRBJ2-7, with a weak D call TRBD1 (6 bases). Deletions cut 5 bases from V and 0 bases from J, with 23 bases between. CDR3 length: 18 residues. Germline lookup yields CDR1 SGHVS and CDR2 FNYEAQ. CDR3 loop: CASSPVPSITGSSYEQYF. CDR3 nucleotides: TGTGCCAGCAGCCCGGTCCCTAGTATCACAGGGAGCTCCTACGAGCAGTACTTC.

This clonotype was recorded many times. The V gene is TRBV18, the J gene TRBJ2-3; no reliable D call. There are 11 residues in the CDR3. Germline V lookup: CDR1 KGHSH, CDR2 LQKENI. Trimming removed 5 bases at V and 6 bases at J, with 6 bases between. The CDR3 is CASSSLDTQYF. DNA of the CDR3: TGTGCCAGCTCATCGTTGGATACGCAGTATTTT.

This chain joins TRBV11-2 and TRBJ1-6; weak D call: TRBD1 (5 bases). CDR1 and CDR2 from the germline V gene are SGHAT and FQNNGV. The CDR3 consists of 17 residues. V dropped 8 bases and J dropped 6 bases, with 23 bases sitting between them. The CDR3 spells CASEPRTGTTSNSPLHF. The CDR3 DNA reads as TGTGCCAGCGAGCCTAGAACCGGGACGACGAGTAATTCACCCCTCCACTTT.

The chain is built from TRBV10-2 and TRBJ1-5, with D perhaps TRBD1 (6 bases). CDR1 is WSHSY, CDR2 SAAADI, per germline. CDR3 length: 15 amino acids. With 9 bases removed from V and 7 bases from J, the gap between germline ends came to 22 bases. The DNA of the CDR3 is TGCGCCAGTGGAGGGGGAAAAGGGTCAAACCAGCCCCAGCATTTT. Translation gives CASGGGKGSNQPQHF.

This clonotype appeared many times. The gene calls are TRBV12-3 or TRBV12-4 and TRBJ1-5, with D possibly being TRBD1 (5 bases). V gave up 4 bases and J gave up 10 bases, with 17 bases separating them. The CDR3 covers 14 residues. The CDR3 region is CASSWLQGDGPQHF. For the CDR3, the DNA is TGTGCCAGCAGTTGGCTCCAGGGAGATGGACCCCAGCATTTT.

This clonotype was observed many times. The genes are TRBV18 and TRBJ1-1; D possibly corresponds to TRBD1 (5 bases). V gave up 8 bases and J gave up 0 bases, with 13 bases separating them. The CDR3 is 14 residues long. CDR1 is KGHSH, CDR2 LQKENI, per germline. The CDR3 region has the DNA TGTGCCAGCGGACCGGGACCTATGAACACTGAAGCTTTCTTT. Protein product: CASGPGPMNTEAFF.

This clonotype was observed many times. This rearrangement joins TRBV5-1 to TRBJ2-1; perhaps TRBD2 as D (6 bases). The CDR3 is 15 residues long. Germline-derived CDR1 and CDR2 are SGHRS and YFSETQ. Trimming stripped 0 bases from V and 8 bases from J, with 15 bases between. For the CDR3, the DNA is TGCGCCAGCAGCTTGGGGGCGGGGTACGTCGATGAGCAGTTCTTC. Translation: CASSLGAGYVDEQFF.

The table lists this clonotype with a few counts. V gene TRBV11-2 combines with J gene TRBJ2-5; 7 nucleotides line up with TRBD1. Losses at the gene ends were 3 bases for V and 2 bases for J; bases not matched to a gene: 6. The CDR3 has 15 residues. Germline V gene sequence: CDR1 SGHAT, CDR2 FQNNGV. CDR3 residues: CASSFRGRGQETQYF. Here the CDR3 DNA reads TGTGCCAGCAGCTTTCGGGGCAGGGGGCAAGAGACCCAGTACTTC.

Points on this clonotype: Being one base from a much bigger clone, this may be a read error. This rearrangement joins TRBV16 to TRBJ2-7, with D hard to call. The CDR3 loop spans 14 amino acids. Germline assignment: CDR1 KGHSY and CDR2 FQNENV. Between the trimmed V and J ends, which lost 3 bases and 4 bases, there was a span of 13 bases. CDR3 in amino acids: CASSHFRERYEQYF. CDR3 coding DNA: TGTGCCAGCAGCCATTTTAGGGAACGGTACGAGCAGTACTTC.

This clonotype was seen only a few times. This sequence joins TRBV11-2 and TRBJ2-5; D uncertain. Germline V gives CDR1 SGHAT, CDR2 FQNNGV. Trimming removed 7 bases at V and 2 bases at J, with 17 bases between. This CDR3 spans 15 amino acids. CDR3 bases: TGTGCCAGCAACGACCGTTCCAGGAATCAAGAGACCCAGTACTTC. It specifies CASNDRSRNQETQYF.

In its sample, this clonotype was seen a few times. The chain combines TRBV19 with TRBJ2-5; D unclear. Between the trimmed V and J ends, which lost 1 base and 5 bases, there was a span of 5 bases. The CDR3 runs to 12 residues. Germline V gene sequence: CDR1 LNHDA, CDR2 SQIVND (reference sequence). CDR3: CASSIAGETQYF. CDR3 nucleotide sequence: TGTGCCAGTAGTATAGCTGGGGAGACCCAGTACTTC.

The table lists this clonotype with a few counts. The chain links TRBV2 to TRBJ2-1; TRBD2 matches at 8 bases. Germline V gives CDR1 SNHLY, CDR2 FYNNEI. The CDR3 is 15 amino acids. The junction had 9 bases not matched to a gene; V was cut back by 5 bases and J by 6 bases. In DNA form, the CDR3 reads TGTGCCAGCAGTCCTTTTAGCGGGGAAATCAATGAGCAGTTCTTC. It translates to CASSPFSGEINEQFF.

A few counts support this clonotype. The chain is built from TRBV29-1 and TRBJ2-3; D is unresolved. The CDR3 covers 11 residues. Germline CDR1 and CDR2: SQVTM and ANQGSEA. Trimming shortened V by 7 bases and J by 6 bases, and 11 bases separated the two germline ends. The CDR3 DNA reads TGCAGCGCCCAATTTGGGGATACGCAGTATTTT. Translating gives CSAQFGDTQYF.

By proportion, this clonotype is medium-sized. V is TRBV20-1 and J is TRBJ1-2; D gene unclear. The CDR3 totals 11 residues. From germline, CDR1 is DFQATT and CDR2 SNEGSKA (reference sequence). V dropped 1 base and J dropped 7 bases, with 7 bases sitting between them. The CDR3 region has the DNA TGCAGTGCTAGAGCAGGTGCTGGCTACACCTTC. It yields the protein CSARAGAGYTF.

This clonotype was seen a handful of times. The chain has TRBV11-2 and TRBJ2-1, with D perhaps matching TRBD1 or TRBD2 (6 bases each). Germline CDR1 and CDR2: SGHAT and FQNNGV. V gave up 3 bases and J gave up 5 bases, with 11 bases separating them. The CDR3 has 14 residues. Here the CDR3 DNA reads TGTGCCAGCAGCTTTTGGGGGGCCAACAATGAGCAGTTCTTC. Its protein is CASSFWGANNEQFF.

The V gene is TRBV28, the J gene TRBJ2-7; 10 bases map to TRBD2. CDR1 and CDR2 from the germline V gene are MDHEN and SYDVKM. V gave up 7 bases and J gave up 0 bases; unmatched junction bases: 6. The CDR3 is 15 residues long. This CDR3 is CASNWASGSSYEQYF. DNA for the CDR3: TGTGCCAGCAACTGGGCTAGCGGGAGCTCCTACGAGCAGTACTTC.

This clonotype occurred many times. This chain uses TRBV7-8 with TRBJ2-1, with 8 nucleotides matching TRBD2. Germline CDR1 reads SGHVS; CDR2 reads FQNEAQ. Losses at the gene ends were 2 bases for V and 6 bases for J; bases not matched to a gene: 15. The CDR3 has 18 amino acids. Written as DNA, the CDR3 is TGTGCCAGCAGCTTAAAACCCCCTCCGCTAGCGGGTCGCAATGAGCAGTTCTTC. It specifies CASSLKPPPLAGRNEQFF.

This rearrangement joins TRBV15 to TRBJ2-3; D is perhaps TRBD2 (5 bases). Trimming pared 0 bases from V and 3 bases from J, leaving 7 bases between. This CDR3 has 14 amino acids. CDR1 and CDR2 from the germline V gene are LNHNV and YYDKDF (reference sequence). CDR3 protein: CATSRDPGTDTQYF. The CDR3 DNA is TGTGCCACCAGCAGAGATCCGGGGACAGATACGCAGTATTTT.

This clonotype was found a few times. This CDR3 reads CASSATGATYQETQYF. The DNA for the CDR3 is TGTGCCAGCAGCGCCACAGGGGCGACGTACCAAGAGACCCAGTACTTC. V usage is TRBV9 and J usage is TRBJ2-5, with TRBD1 matching over 7 bases. Germline-derived CDR1 and CDR2 are SGDLS and YYNGEE. Trimming cost V 3 bases and J 0 bases; bases outside gene matches: 8. The CDR3 contains 16 residues.

A few counts support this clonotype. V is TRBV12-3 or TRBV12-4 and J is TRBJ2-5; D uncertain. V lost 6 bases and J lost 1, with 9 bases in between. This CDR3 has 13 residues. CDR3 in DNA: TGTGCCAGCAGGAAACAAGGCCAAGAGACCCAGTACTTC. Protein: CASRKQGQETQYF.

The chain combines TRBV20-1 with TRBJ2-3; 8 positions match TRBD2. The CDR3 contains 16 residues. Germline CDR1 and CDR2: DFQATT and SNEGSKA (reference sequence). V was pared by 5 bases and J by 4 bases, with 14 bases of the junction left unmatched. This CDR3 reads CSASYDGGATSDTQYF. Written as DNA, the CDR3 is TGCAGTGCTTCATATGACGGGGGGGCTACGTCAGATACGCAGTATTTT.

This clonotype has a handful of counts. CDR3 in amino acids: CASGAGGVETQYF. In DNA, the CDR3 is TGTGCCAGCGGGGCCGGGGGTGTGGAGACCCAGTACTTC. The chain joins TRBV5-8 to TRBJ2-5, with a possible D match to TRBD2 (6 bases). Trimming removed 7 bases from V and 5 bases from J, with 15 bases in between. This CDR3 contains 13 residues. Germline CDR1 and CDR2: SGHTS and YDEGEE.

The gene calls are TRBV20-1 and TRBJ1-5; weak D call: TRBD1 (6 bases). This CDR3 region has 14 residues. Germline V gene lookup returns CDR1 DFQATT and CDR2 SNEGSKA (reference sequence). V was cut by 3 bases and J by 1 base, with 10 bases left in between. DNA for the CDR3: TGCAGTGCTAGTAGTCAGGGGAGCAATCAGCCCCAGCATTTT. Translated: CSASSQGSNQPQHF.

This clonotype has ten or more counts. The chain uses TRBV20-1 and TRBJ2-1; 12 bases match TRBD2. The CDR3 runs to 13 residues. V was pared by 8 bases and J by 6 bases, with 5 bases of the junction left unmatched. The germline gives CDR1 DFQATT, CDR2 SNEGSKA (reference sequence). The chain's CDR3 is CSPGTSGSNEQFF. DNA of the CDR3: TGCAGTCCCGGGACTAGCGGGTCCAATGAGCAGTTCTTC.

A few counts support this clonotype. The CDR3: CASSQGQGLSQPQHF. The CDR3 coding sequence is TGTGCCAGCAGCCAGGGACAGGGGCTCTCCCAGCCCCAGCATTTT. This chain joins TRBV5-4 and TRBJ1-5; TRBD1 aligns across 10 bases. The CDR3 runs to 15 residues. Germline CDR1 SGHNT, CDR2 YYREEE (reference sequence). V lost 4 bases, J lost 7 bases, and 8 bases stayed unmatched.